This T cell receptor (beta chain) was found in a study of blood T cell repertoires in COVID-19. Looking at the study overall: Acute and convalescent COVID-19 specimens originated in the United States, Italy and Spain. Sources were T cells, B-cell-depleted T cells, or PBMCs; the material itself was cDNA or gDNA.

The table came from immunoSEQ multiplex PCR; TCRdb's copy has only in-frame clones and leaves some out. The data hold fewer than 85,000 clones, with roughly 85% observed a single time. Trimming removed 5 bases from V and 6 bases from J; junction bases left unmatched: 3. Germline V gives CDR1 SEHNR, CDR2 FQNEAQ (reference sequence). CDR3 length: 16 amino acids. Material for sequencing was peripheral blood. The TCR comes from a man older than 75 with acute or convalescent COVID-19. The rearrangement links TRBV7-9 to TRBJ2-2; TRBD2 agrees at 16 bases. In DNA, the CDR3 is TGTGCCAGCAGCACGGGACTAGCGGGAGGGGCCGGGGAGCTGTTTTTT. It encodes CASSTGLAGGAGELFF.